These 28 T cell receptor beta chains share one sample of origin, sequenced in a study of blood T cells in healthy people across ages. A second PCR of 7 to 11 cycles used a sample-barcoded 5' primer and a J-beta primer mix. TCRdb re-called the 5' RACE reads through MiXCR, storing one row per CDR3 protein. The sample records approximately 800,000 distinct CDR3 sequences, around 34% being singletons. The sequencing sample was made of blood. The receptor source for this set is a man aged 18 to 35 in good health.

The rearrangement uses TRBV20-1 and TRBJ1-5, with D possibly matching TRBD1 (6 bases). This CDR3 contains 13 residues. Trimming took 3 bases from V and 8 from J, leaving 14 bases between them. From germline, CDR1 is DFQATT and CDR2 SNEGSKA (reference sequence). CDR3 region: CSASPGTLEPQHF. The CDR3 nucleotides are TGCAGTGCTAGCCCCGGGACATTGGAGCCCCAGCATTTT.

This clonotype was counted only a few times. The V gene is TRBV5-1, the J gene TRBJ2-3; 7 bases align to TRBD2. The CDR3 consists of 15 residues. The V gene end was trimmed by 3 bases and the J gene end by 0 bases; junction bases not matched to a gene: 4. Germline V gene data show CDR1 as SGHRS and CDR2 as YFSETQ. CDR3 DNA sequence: TGCGCCAGCAGCTCAAGCGGGGCTAGCACAGATACGCAGTATTTT. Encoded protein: CASSSSGASTDTQYF.

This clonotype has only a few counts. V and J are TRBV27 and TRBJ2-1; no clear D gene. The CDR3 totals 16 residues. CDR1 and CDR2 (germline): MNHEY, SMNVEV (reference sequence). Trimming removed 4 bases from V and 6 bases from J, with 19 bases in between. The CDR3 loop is CASSSDGPSLSNEQFF. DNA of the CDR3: TGTGCCAGCAGTTCTGACGGGCCCTCTTTAAGCAATGAGCAGTTCTTC.

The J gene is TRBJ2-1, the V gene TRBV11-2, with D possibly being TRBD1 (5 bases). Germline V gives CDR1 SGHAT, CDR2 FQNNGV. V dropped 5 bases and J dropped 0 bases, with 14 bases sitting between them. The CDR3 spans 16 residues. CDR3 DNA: TGTGCCAGCAGCATCACAGGTCTTCTCTCCTACAATGAGCAGTTCTTC. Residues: CASSITGLLSYNEQFF.

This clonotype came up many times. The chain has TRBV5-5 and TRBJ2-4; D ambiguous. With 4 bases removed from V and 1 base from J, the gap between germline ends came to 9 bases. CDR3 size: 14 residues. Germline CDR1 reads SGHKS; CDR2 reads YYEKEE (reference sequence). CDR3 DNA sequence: TGTGCCAGCAGCAGCCAAGGTGCCAAAAACATTCAGTACTTC. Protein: CASSSQGAKNIQYF.

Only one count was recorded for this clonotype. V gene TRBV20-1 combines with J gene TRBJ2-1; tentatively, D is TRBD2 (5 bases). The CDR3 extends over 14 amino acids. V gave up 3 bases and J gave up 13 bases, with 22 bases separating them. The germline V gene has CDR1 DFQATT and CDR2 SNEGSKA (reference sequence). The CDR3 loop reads CSASPVRGEETQFF. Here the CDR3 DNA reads TGCAGTGCTAGTCCTGTTCGGGGAGAAGAGACCCAGTTCTTC.

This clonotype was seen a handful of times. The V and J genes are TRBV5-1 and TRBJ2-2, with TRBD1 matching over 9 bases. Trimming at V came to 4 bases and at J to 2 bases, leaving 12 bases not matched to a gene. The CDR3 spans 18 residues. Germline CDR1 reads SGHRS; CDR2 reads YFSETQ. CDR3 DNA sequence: TGCGCCAGCAGCCAACACAGGACAGGGGCGACTAACACCGGGGAGCTGTTTTTT. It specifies CASSQHRTGATNTGELFF. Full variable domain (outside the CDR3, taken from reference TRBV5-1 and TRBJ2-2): KAGVTQTPRYLIKTRGQQVTLSCSPISGHRSVSWYQQTPGQGLQFLFEYFSETQRNKGNFPGRFSGRQFSNSRSEMNVSTLELGDSALYLCASSQHRTGATNTGELFFGEGSRLTVL.

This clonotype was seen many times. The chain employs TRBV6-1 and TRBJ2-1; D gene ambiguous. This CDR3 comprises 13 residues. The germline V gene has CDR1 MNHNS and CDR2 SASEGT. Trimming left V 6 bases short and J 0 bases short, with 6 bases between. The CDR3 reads CASRPGSYNEQFF. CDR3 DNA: TGTGCCAGCAGGCCTGGCTCCTACAATGAGCAGTTCTTC.

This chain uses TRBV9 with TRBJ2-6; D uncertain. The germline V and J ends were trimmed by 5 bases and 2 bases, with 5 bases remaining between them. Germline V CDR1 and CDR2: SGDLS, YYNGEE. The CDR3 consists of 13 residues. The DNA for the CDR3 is TGTGCCAGCAGTGGGGCTGGGGCCAACGTCCTGACTTTC. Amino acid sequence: CASSGAGANVLTF.

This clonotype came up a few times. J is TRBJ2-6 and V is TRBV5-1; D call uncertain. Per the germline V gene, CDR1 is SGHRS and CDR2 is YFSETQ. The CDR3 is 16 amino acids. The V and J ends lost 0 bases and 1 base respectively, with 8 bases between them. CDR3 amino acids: CASSLGRLSGANVLTF. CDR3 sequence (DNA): TGCGCCAGCAGCTTGGGGCGGCTTTCTGGGGCCAACGTCCTGACTTTC.

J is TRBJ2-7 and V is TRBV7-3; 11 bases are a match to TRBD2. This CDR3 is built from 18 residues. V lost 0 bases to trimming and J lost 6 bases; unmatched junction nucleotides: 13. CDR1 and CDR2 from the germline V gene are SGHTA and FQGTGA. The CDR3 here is CASSLTSSGGYQVCEQYF. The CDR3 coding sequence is TGTGCCAGCAGCTTAACCTCTAGCGGGGGGTACCAGGTCTGCGAGCAGTACTTC.

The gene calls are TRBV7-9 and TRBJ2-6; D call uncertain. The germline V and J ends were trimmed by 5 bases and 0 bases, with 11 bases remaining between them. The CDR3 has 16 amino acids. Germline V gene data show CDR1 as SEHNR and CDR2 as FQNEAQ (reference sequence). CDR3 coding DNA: TGTGCCAGCAGCCATCTCTTTATCTCTGGGGCCAACGTCCTGACTTTC. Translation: CASSHLFISGANVLTF.

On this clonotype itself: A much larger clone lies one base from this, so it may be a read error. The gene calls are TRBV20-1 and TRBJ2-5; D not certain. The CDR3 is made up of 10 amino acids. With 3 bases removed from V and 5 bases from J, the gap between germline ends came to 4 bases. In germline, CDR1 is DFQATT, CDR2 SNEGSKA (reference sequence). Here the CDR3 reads CSASSETQYF. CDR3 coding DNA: TGCAGTGCTAGTTCCGAGACCCAGTACTTC.

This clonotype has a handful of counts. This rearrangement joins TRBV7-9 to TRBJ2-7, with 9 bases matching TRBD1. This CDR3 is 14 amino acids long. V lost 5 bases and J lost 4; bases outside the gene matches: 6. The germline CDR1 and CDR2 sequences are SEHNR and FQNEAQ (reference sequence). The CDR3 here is CASSRGTGKYEQYF. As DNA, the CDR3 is TGTGCCAGCAGCCGAGGGACAGGGAAATACGAGCAGTACTTC.

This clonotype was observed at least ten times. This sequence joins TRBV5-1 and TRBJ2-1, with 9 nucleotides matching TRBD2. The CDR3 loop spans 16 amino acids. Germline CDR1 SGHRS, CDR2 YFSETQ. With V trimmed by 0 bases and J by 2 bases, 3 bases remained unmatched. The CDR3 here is CASSLAGTSPYNEQFF. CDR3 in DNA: TGCGCCAGCAGCTTGGCCGGGACTAGCCCCTACAATGAGCAGTTCTTC.

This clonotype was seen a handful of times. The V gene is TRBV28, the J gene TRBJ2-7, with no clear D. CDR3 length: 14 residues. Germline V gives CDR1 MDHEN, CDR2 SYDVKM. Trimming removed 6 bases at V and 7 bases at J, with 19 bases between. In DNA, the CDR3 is TGTGCCAGCAGCCTCTATGATGAGTATGATGAGCAGTACTTC. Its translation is CASSLYDEYDEQYF.

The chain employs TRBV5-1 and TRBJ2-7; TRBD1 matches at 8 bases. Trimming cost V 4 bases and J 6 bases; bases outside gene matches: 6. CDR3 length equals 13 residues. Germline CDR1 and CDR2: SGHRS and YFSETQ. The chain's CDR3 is CASSLTGVAEQYF. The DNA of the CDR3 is TGCGCCAGCAGCCTGACAGGGGTAGCCGAGCAGTACTTC.

The CDR3 nucleotides are TGTGCCAGCAGAAAACTTGGCAGGGGGCTGACTGAAGCTTTCTTT. This translates into CASRKLGRGLTEAFF. The chain uses TRBV6-2 or TRBV6-3 and TRBJ1-1; TRBD1 matches 8 bases. CDR3 length: 15 amino acids. With 6 bases clipped from V and 5 bases from J, the junction kept 11 bases outside the gene matches. Germline CDR1 MNHEY, CDR2 SVGEGT.

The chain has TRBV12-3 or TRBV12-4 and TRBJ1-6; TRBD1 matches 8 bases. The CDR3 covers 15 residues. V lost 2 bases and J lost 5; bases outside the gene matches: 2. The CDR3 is CASSLLTGDNSPLHF. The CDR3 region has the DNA TGTGCCAGCAGTTTACTGACAGGGGATAATTCACCCCTCCACTTT.

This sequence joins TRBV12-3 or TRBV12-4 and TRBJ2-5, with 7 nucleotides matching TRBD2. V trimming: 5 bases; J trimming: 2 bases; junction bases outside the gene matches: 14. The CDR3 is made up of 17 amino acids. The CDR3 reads CASSPGWGGGLQETQYF. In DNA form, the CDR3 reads TGTGCCAGCAGTCCGGGGTGGGGGGGAGGCCTTCAAGAGACCCAGTACTTC.

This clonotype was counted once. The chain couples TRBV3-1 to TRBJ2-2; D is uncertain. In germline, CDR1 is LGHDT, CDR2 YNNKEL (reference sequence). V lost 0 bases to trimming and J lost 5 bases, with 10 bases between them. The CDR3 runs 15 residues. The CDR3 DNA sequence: TGTGCCAGCAGCCAAGATCGAGAGGCGACCGGGGAGCTGTTTTTT. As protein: CASSQDREATGELFF.

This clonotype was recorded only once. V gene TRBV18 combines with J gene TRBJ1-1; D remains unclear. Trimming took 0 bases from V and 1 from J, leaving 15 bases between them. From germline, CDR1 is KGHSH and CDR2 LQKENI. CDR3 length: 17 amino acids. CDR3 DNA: TGTGCCAGCTCACCACCGTTCCAGCAACTTGGGAACACTGAAGCTTTCTTT. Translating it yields CASSPPFQQLGNTEAFF.

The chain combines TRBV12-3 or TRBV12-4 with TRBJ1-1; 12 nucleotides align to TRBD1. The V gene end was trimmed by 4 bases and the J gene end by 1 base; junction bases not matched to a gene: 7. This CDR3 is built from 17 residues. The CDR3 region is CASSSGQGAKGNTEAFF. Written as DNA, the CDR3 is TGTGCCAGCAGTTCGGGACAGGGGGCTAAAGGGAACACTGAAGCTTTCTTT.

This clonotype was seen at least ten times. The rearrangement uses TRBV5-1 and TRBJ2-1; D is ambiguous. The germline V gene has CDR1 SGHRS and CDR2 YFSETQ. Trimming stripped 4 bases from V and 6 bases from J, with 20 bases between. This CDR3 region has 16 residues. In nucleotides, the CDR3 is TGCGCCAGCAGCCCAAGTTCGCGTCCTCCATTCAATGAGCAGTTCTTC. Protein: CASSPSSRPPFNEQFF.

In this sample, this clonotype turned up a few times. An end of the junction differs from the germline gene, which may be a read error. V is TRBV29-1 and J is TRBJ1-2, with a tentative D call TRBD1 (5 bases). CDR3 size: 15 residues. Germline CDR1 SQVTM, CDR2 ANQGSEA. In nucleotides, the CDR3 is TGCAGCGTTGACGGGGACCCCAAAGTGGGCTATGGCTACATCTTC. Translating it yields CSVDGDPKVGYGYIF.

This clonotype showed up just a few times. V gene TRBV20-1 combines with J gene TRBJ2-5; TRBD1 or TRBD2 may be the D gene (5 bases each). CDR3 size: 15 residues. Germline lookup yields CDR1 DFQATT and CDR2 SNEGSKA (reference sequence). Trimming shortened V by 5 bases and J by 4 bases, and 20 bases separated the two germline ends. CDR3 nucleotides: TGCAGTGCTCCAAATACCGGGACCTCCGGAGAGACCCAGTACTTC. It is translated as CSAPNTGTSGETQYF.

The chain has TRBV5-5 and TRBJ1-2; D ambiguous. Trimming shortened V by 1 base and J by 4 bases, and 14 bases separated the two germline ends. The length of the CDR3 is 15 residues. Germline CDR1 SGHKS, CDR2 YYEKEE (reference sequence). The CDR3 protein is CASSLTAERLYGYTF. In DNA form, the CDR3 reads TGTGCCAGCAGCTTGACGGCAGAACGACTCTATGGCTACACCTTC.

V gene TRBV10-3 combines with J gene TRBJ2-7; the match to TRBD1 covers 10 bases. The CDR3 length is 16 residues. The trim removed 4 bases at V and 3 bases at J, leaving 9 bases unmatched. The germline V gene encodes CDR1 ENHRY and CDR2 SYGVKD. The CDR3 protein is CAISGPTDRGFYEQYF. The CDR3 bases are TGTGCCATCAGTGGGCCTACGGACAGGGGGTTCTACGAGCAGTACTTC.